In this sample, the clone carrying this T cell receptor beta chain turned up many times. Time point here: newly diagnosed GD, antithyroid drugs for less than 3 months. RNA isolated from PBMCs was used to make the TCR library. Researchers made TCR beta libraries by using iRepertoire HTBI primers and running Arm-PCR on CDR3 regions. TCRdb itself ran the multiplex PCR reads through MiXCR, one entry per CDR3 protein. The table lists roughly 420,000 distinct CDR3 sequences, about a sixth of them singletons. This sample was taken from a study of regulatory T cells in long-lasting Graves disease. The germline V gene has CDR1 MNHEY and CDR2 SMNVEV (reference sequence). The CDR3 runs 14 residues. Trimming stripped 0 bases from V and 5 bases from J, with 10 bases between. The same sample was also used in a study of T cells in Graves' hyperthyroidism and ophthalmopathy.

The receptor's source is a woman younger than 35 with Graves disease. The rearrangement joins TRBV27 to TRBJ1-2; D is perhaps TRBD1 (5 bases). The sample consisted of peripheral blood mononuclear cells (PBMCs), taken at new diagnosis, from a patient treated with antithyroid drugs. CDR3 sequence reads: CASSLSGTPYGYTF. CDR3 nucleotide sequence: TGTGCCAGCAGTTTATCGGGGACGCCTTATGGCTACACCTTC.